Sequencing of this T cell receptor (beta chain) was carried out in a study of human T cells and chemical hapten exposure. Study results and limitations: Expanded TCRs showed more large CDR3 clusters than pre-sensitization or healthy control sets. Patch test scores rose with PT1 expanded TCR counts, a positive correlation.

This clonotype has just a few counts. The antigen is undetermined. The time point is: patch test 2, 6 weeks after DPC sensitization. Treatment given: therapeutic diphenylcyclopropenone sensitization with weekly scalp DPC. Prior to application of each patch test, blood was drawn. In the original processing: Sample-level TCR yields exhibited a median of about 96,000, with a range of about 23,224 to 690,600. TCRdb processed the RACE reads anew with MiXCR; each CDR3 protein has one entry. These V and J calls rely on TCRdb rather than the paper's analysis. The table shows 80,000 to 100,000 distinct CDR3 sequences, with more than 9% occurring only once. Germline lookup yields CDR1 MGHRA and CDR2 YSYEKL. The CDR3 is 13 residues long. V shed 1 base and J shed 5 bases, with 8 bases lying between them.

The sequences come from whole blood, collected in connection with sensitization to the hapten diphenylcyclopropenone (DPC). This sequence originates from a woman between 50 and 59 years old with alopecia areata. Some clones in this sample may be carry-over from other donors' samples. The gene calls are TRBV4-1 and TRBJ1-2, with D possibly being TRBD1 (6 bases). The CDR3 DNA reads TGCGCCAGCAGCCAAGCTGGACAGTATGGCTACACCTTC. It codes for CASSQAGQYGYTF.